Listed below are T cell receptor beta chains from one sample, sequenced in a study of post-analysis software for immune sequencing data. In TCRdb, the PCR reads were re-called with MiXCR into one record per CDR3 protein. The sample includes some 500,000 distinct CDR3 sequences, around 40% of them seen just once. The sequencing sample was made of blood. Receptors originate from a girl aged 5 to 17 with multiple sclerosis. CDR3s include the opening cysteine and the closing phenylalanine or tryptophan. Each record gives: J gene, D gene, V gene, clone size, CDR3 protein, CDR3 DNA. D genes are given only for firm matches. For some rows the clone size is stated as once, few or many, or as a class when expanded; others skip it.

>TRBJ2-5|NA|TRBV10-3|once
CAIGSGAGTQYF
TGTGCCATCGGCTCAGGGGCCGGGACCCAGTACTTC
>TRBJ1-2|TRBD1|TRBV10-3|NA
CAITGGTAVSTNYGYTF
TGTGCCATCACGGGAGGGACAGCAGTATCAACTAACTATGGCTACACCTTC
>TRBJ1-2|NA|TRBV29-1|few
CSVEVMAGIYGYTF
TGCAGCGTTGAAGTGATGGCAGGGATCTATGGCTACACCTTC
>TRBJ1-2|TRBD1|TRBV7-8|NA
CASSLKIGQAPYGYTF
TGTGCCAGCAGCTTGAAGATCGGACAGGCCCCCTATGGCTACACCTTC
>TRBJ2-5|TRBD2|TRBV27|few
CASRASGQETQYF
TGTGCCAGCAGAGCTAGCGGGCAAGAGACCCAGTACTTC
>TRBJ1-2|TRBD1|TRBV12-3/TRBV12-4|NA
CASSLHPGQTTRNGYTF
TGTGCCAGCAGTTTACACCCGGGACAGACTACTCGAAATGGCTACACCTTC
>TRBJ2-2|NA|TRBV5-1|many
CASSLGRANTGELFF
TGCGCCAGCAGCTTGGGTAGGGCGAACACCGGGGAGCTGTTTTTT
>TRBJ2-5|NA|TRBV27|NA
CASSLWDHQETQYF
TGTGCCAGCAGTTTATGGGACCACCAAGAGACCCAGTACTTC
>TRBJ1-1|NA|TRBV4-1|NA
CASSQGLTEAFF
TGCGCCAGCAGCCAAGGACTCACTGAAGCTTTCTTT
>TRBJ2-1|NA|TRBV7-8|many
CASSPRDGAYNEQFF
TGTGCCAGCAGCCCTCGGGACGGAGCCTACAATGAGCAGTTCTTC
>TRBJ2-5|TRBD1|TRBV28|few
CASSTRGETQYF
TGTGCCAGCAGTACCAGGGGGGAGACCCAGTACTTC
>TRBJ2-7|NA|TRBV28|NA
CASSRRPSYEQYF
TGTGCCAGCAGTCGGCGACCTTCCTACGAGCAGTACTTC
>TRBJ1-2|NA|TRBV5-1|few
CASSLMGAAGYGYTF
TGCGCCAGCAGCTTGATGGGGGCAGCCGGCTATGGCTACACCTTC
>TRBJ2-7|TRBD1|TRBV5-1|NA
CASSSTGRSYEQYF
TGCGCCAGCAGCTCGACAGGGAGATCCTACGAGCAGTACTTC
>TRBJ1-4|NA|TRBV29-1|few
CSVGGLTATNEKLFF
TGCAGCGTTGGAGGGTTGACTGCAACTAATGAAAAACTGTTTTTT
>TRBJ2-1|TRBD2|TRBV28|many
CASSLRTSGSNEQFF
TGCGCCAGCAGCCTTAGGACTAGCGGGAGCAATGAGCAGTTCTTC
>TRBJ2-6|NA|TRBV7-3|NA
CASSLTRSGANVLTF
TGTGCCAGCAGCTTAACACGCTCTGGGGCCAACGTCCTGACTTTC
>TRBJ2-7|NA|TRBV6-2/TRBV6-3|few
CASSSPGESRWSYEQYF
TGTGCCAGCAGTTCACCGGGGGAGAGTCGGTGGTCCTACGAGCAGTACTTC
>TRBJ2-7|NA|TRBV4-3|NA
CASSQDKGMDYEQYF
TGCGCCAGCAGCCAAGATAAAGGTATGGACTACGAGCAGTACTTC
>TRBJ2-1|TRBD1|TRBV7-9|NA
CATWDRRRNEQFF
TGTGCCACCTGGGACAGGCGCCGCAATGAGCAGTTCTTC
>TRBJ2-7|TRBD2|TRBV10-3|NA
CATRGEAPYEQYF
TGTGCCACGCGGGGGGAGGCTCCCTACGAGCAGTACTTC
>TRBJ2-3|TRBD2|TRBV7-3|many
CASSPASGMGADTQYF
TGTGCCAGCAGCCCGGCTAGCGGGATGGGGGCAGATACGCAGTATTTT
>TRBJ2-1|TRBD2|TRBV29-1|once
CSVDTGKTGTSVGEQFF
TGCAGCGTTGATACGGGGAAAACCGGGACTAGTGTCGGCGAGCAGTTCTTC
>TRBJ2-1|NA|TRBV5-6|NA
CASSRFLLDEQFF
TGTGCCAGCAGTCGGTTTCTCCTAGATGAGCAGTTCTTC
>TRBJ2-7|NA|TRBV24-1|NA
CATSDGRYEQYF
TGTGCCACCAGTGATGGGAGGTACGAGCAGTACTTC
>TRBJ2-5|TRBD2|TRBV20-1|NA
CSASLFRAGGDNEQYF
TGCAGTGCTAGCCTCTTCCGAGCGGGAGGGGACAATGAGCAGTACTTC
>TRBJ2-3|TRBD2|TRBV20-1|NA
CSAPSGSSTDTQYF
TGCAGTGCTCCTAGCGGGAGTAGCACAGATACGCAGTATTTT
>TRBJ1-2|TRBD1|TRBV6-5|NA
CASLGTGDPINYGYTF
TGTGCCAGCCTCGGGACAGGGGACCCTATCAACTATGGCTACACCTTC
>TRBJ2-1|NA|TRBV28|few
CASSPIGQNNEQFF
TGTGCCAGCAGCCCCATCGGACAGAACAATGAGCAGTTCTTC